These 16 T cell receptor beta chains share one sample of origin, sequenced in a study of T cell responses to AZD1222 COVID-19 vaccine. Profiling relied on immunoSEQ multiplex PCR, and the TCRdb table lists in-frame clones only, not all of them. The table includes 140,000 to 150,000 clones, over 80% detected once. The source was peripheral blood, collected 28 days after the second AZD1222 dose. These receptor sequences come from an adult who received the AZD1222 COVID-19 vaccine.

The genes are TRBV19 and TRBJ2-7, with D possibly TRBD1 on 6 matching bases. Between the trimmed V and J ends, which lost 5 bases and 0 bases, there was a span of 14 bases. The germline V gene encodes CDR1 LNHDA and CDR2 SQIVND (reference sequence). The CDR3 loop spans 15 amino acids. In DNA form, the CDR3 reads TGTGCCAGTAGTCCCCGGGACATAAGCTCCTACGAGCAGTACTTC. Its protein is CASSPRDISSYEQYF.

The chain links TRBV19 to TRBJ1-5; no clear D. The CDR3 totals 14 residues. V was clipped by 3 bases and J by 9 bases, with 15 bases between them. Germline-derived CDR1 and CDR2 are LNHDA and SQIVND (reference sequence). CDR3: CASSMVSVALPQHF. The DNA for the CDR3 is TGTGCCAGTAGTATGGTCTCCGTTGCACTGCCCCAGCATTTT.

DNA of the CDR3: TGTGCCAGCAGTATACGACAGGGGAATGAGCAGTTCTTC. As protein: CASSIRQGNEQFF. The gene calls are TRBV6-5 and TRBJ2-1, with 8 bases lining up with TRBD1. The CDR3 has 13 residues. Germline lookup yields CDR1 MNHEY and CDR2 SVGAGI. J was trimmed by 7 bases and V by 5 bases; bases with no gene match: 4.

The chain combines TRBV19 with TRBJ2-7, with 7 bases lining up with TRBD2. CDR3 length: 12 residues. Germline CDR1 reads LNHDA; CDR2 reads SQIVND (reference sequence). V dropped 8 bases and J dropped 2; count of bases not matched to a gene: 3. The CDR3 DNA is TGTGCCAGTTCTGCGGGGGCCTACGAGCAGTACTTC. It is translated as CASSAGAYEQYF. The whole variable domain, remainder taken from reference TRBV19 and TRBJ2-7, is DGGITQSPKYLFRKEGQNVTLSCEQNLNHDAMYWYRQDPGQGLRLIYYSQIVNDFQKGDIAEGYSVSREKKESFPLTVTSAQKNPTAFYLCASSAGAYEQYFGPGTRLTVT.

The chain couples TRBV30 to TRBJ1-3; no clear D gene. The V gene lost 2 bases and the J gene lost 0 bases, with 5 bases spanning the gap. The CDR3 consists of 13 residues. Germline V gene lookup returns CDR1 GTSNPN and CDR2 SVGIG (reference sequence). As DNA, the CDR3 is TGTGCCTGGAGTAAATACTCTGGAAACACCATATATTTT. This encodes CAWSKYSGNTIYF. Variable domain in full (rest from reference TRBV30 and TRBJ1-3): SQTIHQWPATLVQPVGSPLSLECTVEGTSNPNLYWYRQAAGRGLQLLFYSVGIGQISSEVPQNLSASRPQDRQFILSSKKLLLSDSGFYLCAWSKYSGNTIYFGEGSWLTVV.

The count of this clone is one. V and J are TRBV11-2 and TRBJ1-1; the D gene is possibly TRBD1 (6 bases). Deletions cut 5 bases from V and 1 base from J, with 11 bases between. The CDR3 sequence is 14 residues long. Germline lookup yields CDR1 SGHAT and CDR2 FQNNGV. This CDR3 reads CASSRRGENTEAFF. The CDR3 DNA follows: TGTGCCAGCAGCCGCAGGGGAGAGAACACTGAAGCTTTCTTT.

This clone was picked up one time. The chain is built from TRBV4-1 and TRBJ1-1; the match to TRBD1 covers 7 bases. From germline, CDR1 is MGHRA and CDR2 YSYEKL. Trimming cost V 5 bases and J 0 bases; bases outside gene matches: 6. The CDR3 runs to 15 residues. In nucleotides, the CDR3 is TGCGCCAGCAGCAAGCAGGGGGTACTGAACACTGAAGCTTTCTTT. Protein sequence: CASSKQGVLNTEAFF.

Written as DNA, the CDR3 is TGTGCCAGCACCGATGGAACAGGCCTTTACGAGCAGTACTTC. This gives the protein CASTDGTGLYEQYF. The chain links TRBV7-9 to TRBJ2-7; possibly TRBD1 for D (5 bases). The germline V and J ends were trimmed by 7 bases and 4 bases, with 17 bases remaining between them. CDR3 length: 14 residues. Germline CDR1 reads SEHNR; CDR2 reads FQNEAQ (reference sequence). The whole variable domain, filled in from reference TRBV7-9 and TRBJ2-7, reads DTGVSQNPRHKITKRGQNVTFRCDPISEHNRLYWYRQTLGQGPEFLTYFQNEAQLEKSRLLSDRFSAERPKGSFSTLEIQRTEQGDSAMYLCASTDGTGLYEQYFGPGTRLTVT.

The V call is TRBV18, the J call TRBJ2-1; 11 bases align to TRBD1. Germline CDR1 KGHSH, CDR2 LQKENI. The CDR3 extends over 14 amino acids. V trimming: 6 bases; J trimming: 8 bases; junction bases outside the gene matches: 6. The CDR3 protein is CASSEGQGDYEQFF. Here the CDR3 DNA reads TGTGCCAGCTCGGAGGGACAGGGGGACTATGAGCAGTTCTTC. Full variable domain (rest looked up from reference TRBV18 and TRBJ2-1): NAGVMQNPRHLVRRRGQEARLRCSPMKGHSHVYWYRQLPEEGLKFMVYLQKENIIDESGMPKERFSAEFPKEGPSILRIQQVVRGDSAAYFCASSEGQGDYEQFFGPGTRLTVL.

This chain's CDR3 is CASSRSGGSEQYF. CDR3 nucleotides: TGTGCCAGCAGTAGGAGCGGTGGGTCCGAGCAGTACTTC. This rearrangement joins TRBV7-3 to TRBJ2-7, with D maybe TRBD2 (5 bases). The CDR3 loop spans 13 amino acids. Germline assignment: CDR1 SGHTA and CDR2 FQGTGA. Trimming pared 6 bases from V and 6 bases from J, leaving 15 bases between.

The rearrangement joins TRBV7-3 to TRBJ2-3; no reliable D call. The germline V and J ends were trimmed by 5 bases and 2 bases, with 20 bases remaining between them. The germline V gene encodes CDR1 SGHTA and CDR2 FQGTGA. The CDR3 covers 17 residues. The CDR3 DNA follows: TGTGCCAGCAGCCCAAACTTCGACAAGCCTGACACAGATACGCAGTATTTT. This sequence encodes CASSPNFDKPDTDTQYF.

The chain employs TRBV7-2 and TRBJ1-4, with TRBD1 matching over 8 bases. CDR1 and CDR2 from the germline V gene are SGHTA and FQGNSA. The CDR3 is 15 amino acids. The trim removed 5 bases at V and 3 bases at J, leaving 5 bases unmatched. The CDR3 loop reads CASSADRASNEKLFF. CDR3 in DNA: TGTGCCAGCAGCGCGGACAGGGCTTCTAATGAAAAACTGTTTTTT.

The CDR3 loop is CASSLVGRQPQHF. The DNA of the CDR3 is TGTGCCAGCAGCTTGGTTGGACGCCAGCCCCAGCATTTT. The V gene is TRBV5-6, the J gene TRBJ1-5; D gene unclear. Germline V gene lookup returns CDR1 SGHDT and CDR2 YYEEEE. This CDR3 spans 13 amino acids. V lost 0 bases and J lost 7, with 8 bases in between.

The chain couples TRBV6-1 to TRBJ2-3; 9 bases align to TRBD2. The V segment lost 4 bases and the J segment 1 base; nucleotides outside the gene matches: 9. Germline loops: CDR1 MNHNS, CDR2 SASEGT. There are 17 residues in the CDR3. CDR3 amino acids: CASSARSGGIGTDTQYF. CDR3 nucleotide sequence: TGTGCCAGCAGTGCTCGTAGCGGGGGAATCGGCACAGATACGCAGTATTTT.

This clone was observed once. The chain couples TRBV12-3 or TRBV12-4 to TRBJ2-5; no clear D. V gave up 3 bases and J gave up 2 bases, with 7 bases separating them. This CDR3 has 13 amino acids. The CDR3 spells CASSFYQQETQYF. The DNA for the CDR3 is TGTGCCAGCAGTTTCTATCAGCAAGAGACCCAGTACTTC.

The chain has TRBV19 and TRBJ1-2; D uncertain. Germline CDR1 reads LNHDA; CDR2 reads SQIVND (reference sequence). The CDR3 covers 13 residues. V was trimmed by 5 bases and J by 2 bases, leaving 9 bases between them. DNA of the CDR3: TGTGCCAGTAGTCATACACCAAACTATGGCTACACCTTC. Amino acid sequence: CASSHTPNYGYTF. Combining the CDR3 with reference TRBV19 and TRBJ1-2 gives the whole variable domain DGGITQSPKYLFRKEGQNVTLSCEQNLNHDAMYWYRQDPGQGLRLIYYSQIVNDFQKGDIAEGYSVSREKKESFPLTVTSAQKNPTAFYLCASSHTPNYGYTFGSGTRLTVV.